The rows below give T cell receptor beta chains drawn from one sample of a study of blood T cell repertoires in COVID-19. TCRdb keeps only in-frame clones here, not all; method: immunoSEQ multiplex PCR. The table has approximately 150,000 clones, about 91% seen once. The sequenced material came from peripheral blood. All receptors come from a woman aged 45-65 years with acute or convalescent COVID-19. CDR3s include the opening cysteine and the closing phenylalanine or tryptophan. The D gene is left open where the match is weak. The size field is filled for only some rows; it gives once, few, many or a size class.

v_call	clone_size	d_call	cdr3_length	j_call	cdr3_aa	cdr3_nt
TRBV7-6	-	TRBD1	20	TRBJ1-2	CASSLSMFGTGGGNNYGYTF	TGTGCCAGCAGCTTATCAATGTTCGGGACAGGGGGAGGAAACAACTATGGCTACACCTTC
TRBV19	-	TRBD2	15	TRBJ2-1	CASSPIIGGANEQFF	TGTGCCAGTAGTCCGATTATCGGGGGGGCCAATGAGCAGTTCTTC
TRBV5-1	once	TRBD2	16	TRBJ2-5	CASSPGLAGVWETQYF	TGCGCCAGCAGCCCCGGACTAGCGGGAGTCTGGGAGACCCAGTACTTC
TRBV6-5	-	TRBD1	15	TRBJ1-1	CASSSLTGEDTEAFF	TGTGCCAGCAGTTCCCTGACAGGGGAGGATACTGAAGCTTTCTTT
TRBV3-1/TRBV3-2	-	TRBD1	14	TRBJ1-1	CASSPDRRKTEAFF	TGTGCCAGCAGCCCGGACAGGCGAAAAACTGAAGCTTTCTTT
TRBV5-1	-	TRBD2	13	TRBJ2-1	CASSLGTSSEQFF	TGCGCCAGCAGCTTGGGGACTAGCAGTGAGCAGTTCTTC
TRBV5-5	once	-	15	TRBJ2-2	CASSFRGSDTGELFF	TGTGCCAGCAGCTTCAGGGGTAGCGACACCGGGGAGCTGTTTTTT
TRBV30	-	TRBD1	11	TRBJ1-1	CAWSAGTVLFF	TGTGCCTGGAGTGCAGGGACAGTTTTGTTCTTT
TRBV10-3	-	TRBD1	14	TRBJ1-6	CAISEDRGGSPLHF	TGTGCCATCAGTGAGGACAGGGGAGGTTCACCCCTCCACTTT
TRBV9	-	-	15	TRBJ2-7	CASSVAGDISYEQYF	TGTGCCAGCAGCGTTGCGGGGGACATCTCCTACGAGCAGTACTTC
TRBV4-2	-	TRBD2	18	TRBJ2-2	CASSQDYGGRANTGELFF	TGTGCCAGCAGCCAAGATTACGGCGGGAGGGCAAACACCGGGGAGCTGTTTTTT
TRBV24-1	-	TRBD2	17	TRBJ2-5	CATSSPGLAGRGETQYF	TGTGCCACCAGTTCTCCGGGACTAGCGGGGCGAGGTGAGACCCAGTACTTC
TRBV7-6	-	TRBD2	18	TRBJ2-1	CASSPLAGGDSSYNEQFF	TGTGCCAGCAGCCCACTAGCGGGGGGCGACAGCTCCTACAATGAGCAGTTCTTC
TRBV6-1	-	-	19	TRBJ1-5	CASSEVTIGRDKINQPQHF	TGTGCCAGCAGTGAAGTAACAATCGGACGGGACAAAATCAATCAGCCCCAGCATTTT
TRBV12-5	-	TRBD1	15	TRBJ1-4	CTSGLLTGGSEKLFF	TGTACTAGTGGTTTGTTAACAGGGGGCAGTGAAAAACTGTTTTTT
TRBV29-1	-	TRBD2	14	TRBJ2-1	CSVRVTSGYNEQFF	TGCAGCGTCCGGGTAACTAGCGGTTACAATGAGCAGTTCTTC
TRBV18	-	-	14	TRBJ1-1	CASSPAGGYTEAFF	TGTGCCAGCTCACCAGCGGGAGGGTACACTGAAGCTTTCTTT
TRBV2	-	-	11	TRBJ2-1	CASSVFNEQFF	TGTGCCAGCAGTGTCTTCAATGAGCAGTTCTTC
TRBV25-1	-	TRBD1	14	TRBJ1-2	CASSVPGQGYGYTF	TGTGCCAGCAGTGTACCGGGACAGGGTTATGGCTACACCTTC
TRBV19	-	-	15	TRBJ1-1	CASSISRGSRTEAFF	TGTGCCAGTAGTATATCCAGGGGATCTCGCACTGAAGCTTTCTTT
TRBV2	-	-	13	TRBJ2-3	CASREPRTDTQYF	TGTGCCAGCAGGGAGCCACGCACAGATACGCAGTATTTT
TRBV7-2	-	-	13	TRBJ1-2	CASSLDRVGGYTF	TGTGCCAGCAGCTTAGACAGGGTGGGGGGCTACACCTTC
TRBV5-1	-	TRBD1	17	TRBJ2-2	CASSPKSETGGYGELFF	TGCGCCAGCAGCCCTAAGTCCGAGACAGGGGGGTACGGGGAGCTGTTTTTT
TRBV24-1	-	-	15	TRBJ2-2	CATSAPVTAAGELFF	TGTGCCACCAGTGCCCCGGTCACGGCGGCCGGGGAGCTGTTTTTT
TRBV10-3	many	TRBD2	17	TRBJ2-2	CAITGTSGGSSTGELFF	TGTGCCATCACTGGGACTAGCGGGGGGTCGAGTACCGGGGAGCTGTTTTTT
TRBV19	-	-	13	TRBJ1-2	CASSVDLQGGYTF	TGTGCCAGTAGTGTAGACCTCCAGGGTGGCTACACCTTC
TRBV7-3	-	-	14	TRBJ2-3	CASSSGQSTDTQYF	TGTGCCAGCAGCTCCGGACAGAGCACAGATACGCAGTATTTT
TRBV18	-	-	16	TRBJ2-7	CASSPETGPLPYEQYF	TGTGCCAGCTCACCGGAGACAGGCCCTCTACCCTACGAGCAGTACTTC
TRBV4-2	-	TRBD2	15	TRBJ2-7	CASSQRPGGTYEQYF	TGTGCCAGCAGCCAACGCCCCGGGGGGACCTACGAGCAGTACTTC
TRBV5-1	-	TRBD1	14	TRBJ1-2	CASSLAGQNYGYTF	TGCGCCAGCAGTCTCGCGGGACAGAACTATGGCTACACCTTC
TRBV6-5	-	TRBD1	14	TRBJ1-6	CASSSTTGRSPLHF	TGTGCCAGCAGTTCGACGACAGGGAGGTCACCCCTCCACTTT
TRBV7-9	-	TRBD1	14	TRBJ2-7	CASSFRQGVYEQYF	TGTGCCAGCAGCTTTCGACAGGGGGTTTACGAGCAGTACTTC
TRBV9	-	TRBD2	15	TRBJ2-7	CASSARGLAGYEQYF	TGTGCCAGCAGCGCCAGAGGACTAGCGGGCTACGAGCAGTACTTC
TRBV24-1	-	-	15	TRBJ2-5	CATSDTPDYQETQYF	TGTGCCACCAGCGATACCCCGGACTACCAAGAGACCCAGTACTTC
TRBV5-1	-	TRBD1	16	TRBJ2-2	CASSLEQGANTGELFF	TGCGCCAGCAGCTTGGAACAGGGGGCGAACACCGGGGAGCTGTTTTTT
TRBV5-1	once	-	14	TRBJ2-4	CASSLRTAGDIQYF	TGCGCCAGCAGCCTCAGGACAGCAGGGGACATTCAGTACTTC
TRBV5-1	-	-	13	TRBJ1-1	CASSPKGDTEAFF	TGCGCCAGCAGCCCCAAGGGGGACACTGAAGCTTTCTTT
TRBV5-6	-	-	14	TRBJ2-7	CASSLIQGSYEQYF	TGTGCCAGCAGCTTGATCCAGGGCTCCTACGAGCAGTACTTC
TRBV5-1	few	TRBD1	13	TRBJ2-7	CASSKDRGYEQYF	TGCGCCAGCAGCAAGGACAGGGGTTACGAGCAGTACTTC